Sequencing of this TCR beta chain was carried out in a study of blood T cells in healthy people across ages. Whole-study context: Template switching retrieved approximately one barcoded beta molecule for each two T cells.

A note on this clonotype: No antigen is known for it. This may arise from a read error, as a much more abundant clone is one base away.

Study-wide findings and caveats: Getting older went along with TCR beta diversity per million T cells dropping roughly linearly.

With a J-beta primer mix and a sample-barcoded 5' primer, a second PCR ran about 7 to 11 cycles. TCRdb re-called the 5' RACE reads with MiXCR, one entry per CDR3 protein. The profile covers approximately 960,000 distinct CDR3 sequences, with approximately 32% appearing a single time and 10% to 13% taken by the ten largest. Another study also made use of these data, one on T cells of mothers and their children.

The sequencing sample was made of blood. The TCR sequence derives from a woman aged 40-49 years in good health.

The CDR3, as DNA: TGCAGTGCTAGAGCTCCTGAGGCGCCTTACAATGAGCAGTACTTC. Translation: CSARAPEAPYNEQYF. The chain uses TRBV20-1 and TRBJ2-7; no clear D gene. CDR3 length: 15 residues. V lost 1 base to trimming and J lost 7 bases, with 20 bases between them. CDR1 is DFQATT, CDR2 SNEGSKA, per germline (reference sequence).